This T cell receptor beta chain was obtained from a study of CD8 T cells in ankylosing spondylitis. General study findings and limits: Peripheral blood held disease-linked clones only at relatively low frequency, and these were CD8+. Earlier authors reported some of these motif variants in reactive arthritis synovial fluid and blood. Reportedly, matched ankylosing spondylitis synovial fluid was significantly enriched for disease-linked clones.

In its sample, this clonotype was seen many times. The antigen is unknown. From the 5' RACE reads, TCRdb called clonotypes with MiXCR, one entry per CDR3 protein. The sample yields some 180,000 distinct CDR3 sequences, approximately 18% seen once. Trimming shortened V by 2 bases and J by 3 bases, and 18 bases separated the two germline ends. This CDR3 spans 16 amino acids. CDR1 and CDR2 from the germline V gene are GTSNPN and SVGIG (reference sequence). This chain uses TRBV30 with TRBJ2-3; D is unresolved. What was sequenced was blood, either unsorted or a sorted T cell fraction (not recorded which). This receptor was identified in a male donor aged 5 to 29 with ankylosing spondylitis or in good health (not recorded which). The CDR3 loop reads CAWSQRRGVGTDTQYF. DNA for the CDR3: TGTGCCTGGAGTCAAAGACGTGGTGTCGGTACAGATACGCAGTATTTT.